Listed below are T cell receptor beta chains from one sample, sequenced in a study of T cell responses to AZD1222 COVID-19 vaccine. Method: immunoSEQ multiplex PCR; TCRdb's copy keeps in-frame clones and lacks some. The sample records 150,000 or so clones, roughly nine tenths being singletons. This material consisted of peripheral blood, taken 28 days after the second AZD1222 dose. The source of these receptors is an adult who received the AZD1222 COVID-19 vaccine. CDR3s include the opening cysteine and the closing phenylalanine or tryptophan. The order of the fields is clone size, D gene, V gene, CDR3 length, J gene, CDR3 DNA, CDR3 protein. D genes are given only for firm matches. Size is omitted from some rows. Given values are once, few, many or a class for expanded clones.

.	.	TRBV19	14	TRBJ1-2	TGTGCCAGTAGTAAGACAGGAGGTAACTATGGCTACACCTTC	CASSKTGGNYGYTF
.	TRBD1	TRBV28	16	TRBJ2-5	TGTGCCAGCCCACCGGGACAGGGGGCCCTAGGGGAGACCCAGTACTTC	CASPPGQGALGETQYF
.	TRBD1	TRBV27	15	TRBJ2-7	TGTGCCAGCAGCCCAACGGGACAGCCCTCGGGGGAGCAGTACTTC	CASSPTGQPSGEQYF
few	.	TRBV19	15	TRBJ2-5	TGTGCCAGTAGTATAAGAGGGAGCGGCCAAGAGACCCAGTACTTC	CASSIRGSGQETQYF
.	.	TRBV7-9	14	TRBJ2-7	TGTGCCAGCAGCTCCCCGGGACTTTTCTACGAGCAGTACTTC	CASSSPGLFYEQYF
.	TRBD2	TRBV5-1	17	TRBJ2-3	TGCGCCAGCAGCTCGGGACTAGCGGGGGGGCCCACAGATACGCAGTATTTT	CASSSGLAGGPTDTQYF
once	.	TRBV30	13	TRBJ2-1	TGTGCCTGGAGTCGTCTAGCCCGCGATGAGCAGTTCTTC	CAWSRLARDEQFF
.	.	TRBV27	13	TRBJ2-1	TGTGCCAGCCGTATTACAGGAGACAATGAGCAGTTCTTC	CASRITGDNEQFF
.	.	TRBV25-1	15	TRBJ2-7	TGTGCCAGCAGACCCAGCACAGGACTCTCCTACGAGCAGTACTTC	CASRPSTGLSYEQYF
.	TRBD2	TRBV10-2	15	TRBJ2-3	TGCGCCAAGTGGACTAGCGGGCGGTACACAGATACGCAGTATTTT	CAKWTSGRYTDTQYF
.	.	TRBV19	12	TRBJ1-1	TGTGCCAGTAGTAACGGGAACACTGAAGCTTTCTTT	CASSNGNTEAFF
.	TRBD1	TRBV19	16	TRBJ2-2	TGTGCCAGTAGTCAACACCAACAGGGGGCCTCCGGGGAGCTGTTTTTT	CASSQHQQGASGELFF
.	TRBD2	TRBV5-8	15	TRBJ2-3	TGTGCCAGCAGCTTGCTAGCGGGGGGAGCAGATACGCAGTATTTT	CASSLLAGGADTQYF
few	.	TRBV7-8	14	TRBJ2-5	TGTGCCAGCAGCTTATTTTCAGCGAGAGAGACCCAGTACTTC	CASSLFSARETQYF
once	TRBD2	TRBV15	15	TRBJ2-7	TGTGCCACCAGCAGAGAGGCGGGAGCGGCCTACGAGCAGTACTTC	CATSREAGAAYEQYF
.	.	TRBV28	17	TRBJ1-4	TGTGCCAGCACCCCCGGGGCCACAGGGTTTAGTAATGAAAAACTGTTTTTT	CASTPGATGFSNEKLFF
.	.	TRBV18	16	TRBJ1-4	TGTGCCAGCTCACCTTTACAGGGTACAGCTAATGAAAAACTGTTTTTT	CASSPLQGTANEKLFF
few	.	TRBV19	17	TRBJ1-2	TGTGCCAGTAGTATAGCCGGTTGGCAGTTCGAAAGCTATGGCTACACCTTC	CASSIAGWQFESYGYTF
.	.	TRBV4-2	15	TRBJ2-5	TGTGCCAGCAGCCAAGGCTCCAATTTCAGGGAGACCCAGTACTTC	CASSQGSNFRETQYF
.	.	TRBV21-1	17	TRBJ1-6	TGTGCCAGCAGCAGAGGGGACAGGGGGCGGTTGAATTCACCCCTCCACTTT	CASSRGDRGRLNSPLHF
.	.	TRBV5-1	14	TRBJ1-5	TGCGCCAGCAGCACAGGGCAGGGCAATCAGCCCCAGCATTTT	CASSTGQGNQPQHF
.	.	TRBV7-2	11	TRBJ2-1	TGTGCCAGCAGCTCCAAACCCCAGCAGTTCTTC	CASSSKPQQFF
.	.	TRBV7-3	14	TRBJ1-1	TGTGCCAGCAGCCCCTCCCCGATGAACACTGAAGCTTTCTTT	CASSPSPMNTEAFF
.	TRBD1	TRBV15	15	TRBJ1-5	TGTGCCACCAGCAGGGGACAGGGGAGGAATCAGCCCCAGCATTTT	CATSRGQGRNQPQHF
.	.	TRBV2	14	TRBJ2-7	TGTGCCAGCAGTGAAGGGAGGGGGGCCTACGAGCAGTACTTC	CASSEGRGAYEQYF
.	TRBD1	TRBV19	18	TRBJ2-6	TGTGCCCCGCTCGTTCCGGGACAGGGCACCTCTGGGGCCAACGTCCTGACTTTC	CAPLVPGQGTSGANVLTF
once	.	TRBV2	15	TRBJ2-7	TGTGCCAGCAGTGAAGTCGGGACGGGCTCCTACGAGCAGTACTTC	CASSEVGTGSYEQYF
.	TRBD2	TRBV7-3	15	TRBJ2-7	TGTGCCAGCAGCTGGACTAGCGGGCCTTCCTACGAGCAGTACTTC	CASSWTSGPSYEQYF
.	TRBD2	TRBV7-2	17	TRBJ2-7	TGTGCCAGCAGCTTAGGCCCCCCGGGACTAGCGGGAGGCGAGCAGTACTTC	CASSLGPPGLAGGEQYF
.	.	TRBV5-1	15	TRBJ1-6	TGCGCCAGCAGCTTGGGAGGAATTCATAATTCACCCCTCCACTTT	CASSLGGIHNSPLHF
.	.	TRBV19	14	TRBJ1-1	TGTGCCAGTACCGCAGCGCGCATGAACACTGAAGCTTTCTTT	CASTAARMNTEAFF
once	.	TRBV6-5	13	TRBJ2-5	TGTGCCAGCACTCCCTTGGGACGAGAGACCCAGTACTTC	CASTPLGRETQYF
.	TRBD1	TRBV4-1	14	TRBJ2-7	TGCGCCAGCAGCCAAGAACAGGGGCCCTACGAGCAGTACTTC	CASSQEQGPYEQYF
.	TRBD1	TRBV5-6	14	TRBJ1-2	TGTGCCAGCAGCTCAGGGACAGCCAACTATGGCTACACCTTC	CASSSGTANYGYTF
once	.	TRBV21-1	15	TRBJ1-1	TGTGCCAGCAGCAATCTCGACAGGGGGAACACTGAAGCTTTCTTT	CASSNLDRGNTEAFF
.	.	TRBV9	15	TRBJ2-7	TGTGCCAGCAGCCCGGGGTTGGGGACCGACTACGAGCAGTACTTC	CASSPGLGTDYEQYF
.	TRBD2	TRBV5-3	18	TRBJ2-7	TGTGCCAGAAGCCTACAAGATCGGACTAGCGGGCCATCCTACGAGCAGTACTTC	CARSLQDRTSGPSYEQYF
.	TRBD1	TRBV14	14	TRBJ2-7	TGTGCCAGCAATCCGACAGGGATGGCCTACGAGCAGTACTTC	CASNPTGMAYEQYF
.	TRBD1	TRBV6-4	12	TRBJ2-5	TGTGCCAGACCAGGGGGCCGAGAGACCCAGTACTTC	CARPGGRETQYF
.	TRBD2	TRBV6-5	16	TRBJ2-3	TGTGCCAGCAGTTACTTCGGGCGGGGGGGCACAGATACGCAGTATTTT	CASSYFGRGGTDTQYF
.	.	TRBV4-1	15	TRBJ2-7	TGCGCCAGCAGCCAGCCGTTGGATGTGCGGGGCGAGCAGTACTTC	CASSQPLDVRGEQYF
.	.	TRBV7-2	14	TRBJ2-7	TGTGCCAGCAGCTTCGGGAGAAGCTCCTACGAGCAGTACTTC	CASSFGRSSYEQYF
.	.	TRBV6-4	13	TRBJ1-2	TGTGCCAGCAGTGACCCGGGGGAAGATGGCTACACCTTC	CASSDPGEDGYTF
once	TRBD2	TRBV9	17	TRBJ2-2	TGTGCCAGCAGCGTAGGGACTAGCGGGGGGGCCACCGGGGAGCTGTTTTTT	CASSVGTSGGATGELFF
.	.	TRBV7-9	15	TRBJ1-2	TGTGCCAGCAGCCCACAGGGATTTATTAACTATGGCTACACCTTC	CASSPQGFINYGYTF
once	TRBD2	TRBV7-9	15	TRBJ2-7	TGTGCCAGCAGCTTAGGACCGGGACTAGCCTACGAGCAGTACTTC	CASSLGPGLAYEQYF
once	.	TRBV2	15	TRBJ1-6	TGTGCCAGCAGGGATAGACAGAGAAATAATTCACCCCTCCACTTT	CASRDRQRNNSPLHF
once	.	TRBV5-1	13	TRBJ2-5	TGCGCCAGCAGCTTGGGGCTAAGAGAGACCCAGTACTTC	CASSLGLRETQYF
.	.	TRBV13	17	TRBJ2-3	TGTGCCAGCAGCTCCCCCCGGGCCGCTCGTCGGAAAGATACGCAGTATTTT	CASSSPRAARRKDTQYF
.	TRBD2	TRBV5-3	15	TRBJ2-7	TGTGCCAGAAGCGAGGGACTAGCGGGGGTCTACGAGCAGTACTTC	CARSEGLAGVYEQYF
.	.	TRBV13	13	TRBJ1-1	TGTGCCAGCAGGCCCAGGGGCCAGGGTGAAGCTTTCTTT	CASRPRGQGEAFF
.	TRBD2	TRBV9	15	TRBJ2-1	TGTGCCAGCAGCGTAGGAGCGGGGGCTTACAATGAGCAGTTCTTC	CASSVGAGAYNEQFF
.	TRBD2	TRBV7-2	13	TRBJ2-2	TGTGCCAGCAATATCGGGGGGGGCGGGGAGCTGTTTTTT	CASNIGGGGELFF